This T cell receptor (beta chain) was found in a study of T cells in tuberculosis. CDR3 size: 19 residues. From germline, CDR1 is KGHSH and CDR2 LQKENI. Trimming took 3 bases from V and 5 from J; bases not matched to a gene: 18. Clones were read by immunoSEQ multiplex PCR, and TCRdb kept only the in-frame ones, dropping some. The data contain 30,000 to 40,000 clones, about 97% of them singletons. Of note for this clone: The target antigen is unknown.

Study-wide findings and caveats: Active tuberculosis alpha repertoires lay closer to GMM-specific TCRs than controls'. Active tuberculosis patients had shorter CDR3-alpha; the beta difference was nonsignificant. Using the GMM-specific repertoire gave about 84% accuracy versus roughly 68% with motifs.

This receptor was taken from a donor aged 10-29 years with latent tuberculosis or without tuberculosis infection. The chain uses TRBV18 and TRBJ1-1, with TRBD1 identical over 10 bases. Source material: PBMCs. In DNA, the CDR3 is TGTGCCAGCTCACCTGCCGGTTCCGGGACAGGGGTGGTAGAAACTGAAGCTTTCTTT. Residues: CASSPAGSGTGVVETEAFF. Full variable domain (outside the CDR3, taken from reference TRBV18 and TRBJ1-1): NAGVMQNPRHLVRRRGQEARLRCSPMKGHSHVYWYRQLPEEGLKFMVYLQKENIIDESGMPKERFSAEFPKEGPSILRIQQVVRGDSAAYFCASSPAGSGTGVVETEAFFGQGTRLTVV.